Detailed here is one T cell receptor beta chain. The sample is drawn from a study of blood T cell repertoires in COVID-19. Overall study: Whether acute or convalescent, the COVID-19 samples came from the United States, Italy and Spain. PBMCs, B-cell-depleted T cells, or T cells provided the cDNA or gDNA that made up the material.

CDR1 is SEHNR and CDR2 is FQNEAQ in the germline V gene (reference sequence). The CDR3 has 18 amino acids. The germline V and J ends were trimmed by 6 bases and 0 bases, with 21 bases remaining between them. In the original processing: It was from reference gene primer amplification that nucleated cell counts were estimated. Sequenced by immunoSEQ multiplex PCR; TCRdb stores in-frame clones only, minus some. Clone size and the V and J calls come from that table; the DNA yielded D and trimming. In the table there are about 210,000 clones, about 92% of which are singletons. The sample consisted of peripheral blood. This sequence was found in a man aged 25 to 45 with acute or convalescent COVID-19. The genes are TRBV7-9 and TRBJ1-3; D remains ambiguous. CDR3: CASSSTRTIFLSGNTIYF. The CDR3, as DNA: TGTGCCAGCAGTTCCACACGTACTATATTCCTCTCTGGAAACACCATATATTTT.